This T cell receptor beta chain stems from a study of cytomegalovirus exposure and HLA in healthy donors. Although they were nominally healthy when sampled, donors likely had unrecorded immune exposures. The study ran its PCR with 60 Vbeta and 13 Jbeta primers. The authors' processing: An analysis performed later counted roughly 80 million unique TCR beta chains (roughly 10 million of them shared). Repertoires were generated with immunoSEQ multiplex PCR, while TCRdb's copy carries only in-frame clones and drops some. From that table come the V and J calls and clone size; the DNA was used to work out D and trimming. The data hold approximately 130,000 clones, with approximately 85% observed a single time. General study points: Accurate predictions that matched the HLA-A and HLA-B alleles of most subjects were reportedly made from TCR beta sequences.

Only one count was recorded for this clone. Its cognate antigen is unknown. This TCR was recovered from a woman aged 30 to 39 in good health and CMV-seropositive. The specimen was PBMCs.

The CDR3 coding sequence is TGTGCCAGCAGCTTAGATACGAGCGCTGACACAGATACGCAGTATTTT. Translating it yields CASSLDTSADTDTQYF. The V and J genes are TRBV11-2 and TRBJ2-3; D is uncertain. This CDR3 contains 16 residues. Trimming left V 0 bases short and J 2 bases short, with 12 bases between. Germline V gene sequence: CDR1 SGHAT, CDR2 FQNNGV.